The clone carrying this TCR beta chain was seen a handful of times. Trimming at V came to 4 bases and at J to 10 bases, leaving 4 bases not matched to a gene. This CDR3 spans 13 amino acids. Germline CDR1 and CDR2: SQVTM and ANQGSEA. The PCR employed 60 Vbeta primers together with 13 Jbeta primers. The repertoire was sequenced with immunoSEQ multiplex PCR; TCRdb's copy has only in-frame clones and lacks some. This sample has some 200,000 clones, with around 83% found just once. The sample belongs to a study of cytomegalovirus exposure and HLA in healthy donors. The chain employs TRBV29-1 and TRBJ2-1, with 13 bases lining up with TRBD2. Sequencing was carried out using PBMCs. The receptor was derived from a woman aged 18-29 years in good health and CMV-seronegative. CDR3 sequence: CSVVRLAGGEQFF. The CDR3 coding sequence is TGCAGCGTTGTCCGACTAGCGGGAGGCGAGCAGTTCTTC.